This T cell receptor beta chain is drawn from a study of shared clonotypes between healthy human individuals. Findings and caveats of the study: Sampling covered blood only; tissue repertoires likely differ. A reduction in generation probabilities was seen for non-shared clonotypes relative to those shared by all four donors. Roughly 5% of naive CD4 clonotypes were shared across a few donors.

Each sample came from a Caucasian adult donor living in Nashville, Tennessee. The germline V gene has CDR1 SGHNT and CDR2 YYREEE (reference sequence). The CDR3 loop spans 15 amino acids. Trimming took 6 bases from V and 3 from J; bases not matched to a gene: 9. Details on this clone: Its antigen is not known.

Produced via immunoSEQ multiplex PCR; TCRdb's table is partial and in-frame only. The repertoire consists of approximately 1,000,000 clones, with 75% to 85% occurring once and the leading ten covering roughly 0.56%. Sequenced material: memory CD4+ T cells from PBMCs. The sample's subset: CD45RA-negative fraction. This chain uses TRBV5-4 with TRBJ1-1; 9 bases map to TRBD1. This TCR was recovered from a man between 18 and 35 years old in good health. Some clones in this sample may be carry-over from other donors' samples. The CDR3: CASNPGQGRDTEAFF. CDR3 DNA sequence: TGTGCCAGCAACCCGGGACAGGGAAGGGACACTGAAGCTTTCTTT.